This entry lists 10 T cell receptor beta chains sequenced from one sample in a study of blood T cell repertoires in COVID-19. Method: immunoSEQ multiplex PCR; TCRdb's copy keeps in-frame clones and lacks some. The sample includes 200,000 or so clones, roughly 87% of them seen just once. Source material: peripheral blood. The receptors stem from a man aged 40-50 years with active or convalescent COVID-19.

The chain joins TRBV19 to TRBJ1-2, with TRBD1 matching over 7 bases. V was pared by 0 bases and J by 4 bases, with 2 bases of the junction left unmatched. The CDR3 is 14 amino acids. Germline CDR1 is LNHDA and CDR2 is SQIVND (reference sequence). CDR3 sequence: CASSIEGTAYGYTF. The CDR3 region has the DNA TGTGCCAGTAGTATAGAGGGGACAGCCTATGGCTACACCTTC.

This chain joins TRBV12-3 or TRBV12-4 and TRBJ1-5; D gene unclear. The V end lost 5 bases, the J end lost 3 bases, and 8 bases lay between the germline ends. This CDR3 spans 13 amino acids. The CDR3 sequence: CASSPTTNQPQHF. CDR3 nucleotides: TGTGCCAGCAGTCCTACCACCAATCAGCCCCAGCATTTT.

The CDR3 spells CASRGTASSYNSPLHF. The CDR3 DNA reads as TGCGCCAGCAGGGGGACTGCGAGCTCCTATAATTCACCCCTCCACTTT. The chain recombines TRBV5-1 with TRBJ1-6, with D perhaps matching TRBD1 (5 bases). Germline values: CDR1 SGHRS, CDR2 YFSETQ. This CDR3 has 16 amino acids. V lost 5 bases and J lost 0, with 12 bases in between.

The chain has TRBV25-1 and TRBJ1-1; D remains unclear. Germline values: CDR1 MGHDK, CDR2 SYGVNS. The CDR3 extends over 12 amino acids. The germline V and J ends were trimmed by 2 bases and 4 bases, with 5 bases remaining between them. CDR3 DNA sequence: TGTGCCAGCAGTGAACCCGGCACTGAAGCTTTCTTT. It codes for CASSEPGTEAFF.

CDR3 nucleotide sequence: TGTGCCAGCAGCCTTGAGACAGGGCCCGCCTATGGCTACACCTTC. Its protein product is CASSLETGPAYGYTF. This sequence joins TRBV7-9 and TRBJ1-2; 7 bases are a match to TRBD1. Trimming cost V 5 bases and J 4 bases; bases outside gene matches: 10. Germline V CDR1 and CDR2: SEHNR, FQNEAQ (reference sequence). This CDR3 is built from 15 residues.

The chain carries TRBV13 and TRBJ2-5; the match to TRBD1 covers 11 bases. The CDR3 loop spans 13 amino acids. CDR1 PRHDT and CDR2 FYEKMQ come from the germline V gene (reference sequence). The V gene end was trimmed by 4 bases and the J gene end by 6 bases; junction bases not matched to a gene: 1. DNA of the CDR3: TGTGCCAGCAGCTGGGACAGGGGGAAGACCCAGTACTTC. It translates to CASSWDRGKTQYF.

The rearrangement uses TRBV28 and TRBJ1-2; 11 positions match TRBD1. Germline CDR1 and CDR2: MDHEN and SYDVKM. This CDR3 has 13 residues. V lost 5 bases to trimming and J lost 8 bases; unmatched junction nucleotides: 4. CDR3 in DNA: TGTGCCAGCAGTGGGGACAGGGGGAGAGGCTACACCTTC. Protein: CASSGDRGRGYTF.

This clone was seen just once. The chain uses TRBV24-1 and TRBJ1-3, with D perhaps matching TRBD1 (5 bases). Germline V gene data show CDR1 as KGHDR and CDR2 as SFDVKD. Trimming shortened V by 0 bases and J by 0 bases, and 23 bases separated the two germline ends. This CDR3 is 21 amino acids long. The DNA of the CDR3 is TGTGCCACCAGTGATTTGCAGGACCACGAGCGGGGGGGGAGCTCTGGAAACACCATATATTTT. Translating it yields CATSDLQDHERGGSSGNTIYF.

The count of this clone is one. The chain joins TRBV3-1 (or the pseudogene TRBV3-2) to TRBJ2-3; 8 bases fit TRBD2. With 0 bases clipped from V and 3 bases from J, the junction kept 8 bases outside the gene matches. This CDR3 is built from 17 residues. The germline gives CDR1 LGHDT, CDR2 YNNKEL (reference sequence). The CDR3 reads CASSQDRLAGRTDTQYF. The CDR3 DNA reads TGTGCCAGCAGCCAAGATCGGCTAGCGGGTAGAACAGATACGCAGTATTTT.

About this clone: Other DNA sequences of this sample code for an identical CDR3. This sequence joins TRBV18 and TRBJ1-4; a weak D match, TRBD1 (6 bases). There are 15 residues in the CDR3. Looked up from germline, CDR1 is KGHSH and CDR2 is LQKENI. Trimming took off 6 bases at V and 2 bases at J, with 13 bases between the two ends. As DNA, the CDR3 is TGTGCCAGCTCCCCGAACAGGGCCACTAATGAAAAACTGTTTTTT. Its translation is CASSPNRATNEKLFF.